The 23 T cell receptor beta chains given below trace back to one sample, sequenced in a study of early T cells in non-severe SARS-CoV-2 infection. TCRdb passed the 5' RACE reads through MiXCR, listing each CDR3 protein once. The table shows 45,000 or so distinct CDR3 sequences, with about 7% occurring only once. The specimen sequenced was whole blood. These receptors originate from an adult who was a healthcare worker with PCR-confirmed SARS-CoV-2 infection or an uninfected control (not recorded which).

Of note for this clonotype: At one boundary the junction diverges from the germline segment, which might be a read error. The V and J genes are TRBV25-1 and TRBJ2-7; D not resolved. This CDR3 has 14 amino acids. Per germline, CDR1 MGHDK and CDR2 SYGVNS. CDR3 sequence (DNA): TGTGCCAACAGTGCCGAATGGGCTTCCTACGAGCAGTACTTC. Translation gives CANSAEWASYEQYF.

This chain uses TRBV29-1 with TRBJ2-5; 8 nucleotides agree with TRBD1. The CDR3 spans 15 residues. The V gene end was trimmed by 1 base and the J gene end by 5 bases; junction bases not matched to a gene: 9. Germline values: CDR1 SQVTM, CDR2 ANQGSEA. In DNA form, the CDR3 reads TGCAGCGTTGAAGGAGTGGACAGGGATGTGGAGACCCAGTACTTC. This sequence encodes CSVEGVDRDVETQYF.

In this sample, this clonotype turned up many times. The gene calls are TRBV10-3 and TRBJ2-7; unclear D gene. The V gene's germline CDR1 is ENHRY and CDR2 SYGVKD. V dropped 4 bases and J dropped 2 bases, with 9 bases sitting between them. This CDR3 contains 13 residues. The CDR3 here is CAISADGTYEQYF. CDR3 in DNA: TGTGCCATCAGTGCGGACGGCACCTACGAGCAGTACTTC.

The chain couples TRBV5-6 to TRBJ2-7, with D maybe TRBD1 (6 bases). The V gene lost 1 base and the J gene lost 2 bases, with 10 bases spanning the gap. This CDR3 has 14 amino acids. The germline CDR1 and CDR2 sequences are SGHDT and YYEEEE. The CDR3 loop is CASSLKYRAYEQYF. The CDR3 DNA follows: TGTGCCAGCAGCTTGAAGTACAGGGCCTACGAGCAGTACTTC.

This clonotype was detected only a few times. The chain links TRBV10-3 to TRBJ2-5; tentatively, D is TRBD1 (6 bases). Per the germline V gene, CDR1 is ENHRY and CDR2 is SYGVKD. The V gene lost 7 bases and the J gene lost 3 bases, with 12 bases spanning the gap. This CDR3 is built from 13 residues. In DNA form, the CDR3 reads TGTGCCATCACGTCAGGGGTGGAAGAGACCCAGTACTTC. Residues: CAITSGVEETQYF.

To note about this clonotype: One base away lies a much larger clone, so this may be a sequencing read error. The V gene is TRBV5-1, the J gene TRBJ2-7; possibly TRBD1 for D (6 bases). The CDR3 is made up of 15 amino acids. CDR1 SGHRS and CDR2 YFSETQ come from the germline V gene. CDR3 nucleotides: TGCACCAGCAGCTTGGGGGCAGCCGATTCCTACGAGCAGTACTTC. Translated, it gives CTSSLGAADSYEQYF.

The V call is TRBV20-1, the J call TRBJ2-7; 7 nucleotides match TRBD2. With 3 bases clipped from V and 4 bases from J, the junction kept 9 bases outside the gene matches. Germline CDR1 is DFQATT and CDR2 is SNEGSKA (reference sequence). The CDR3 is 14 residues long. CDR3 nucleotide sequence: TGCAGTGCTAGGGGGGGACTACTTAATTACGAGCAGTACTTC. Amino acids: CSARGGLLNYEQYF.

The table lists this clonotype with many counts. Here the CDR3 omits its conserved ending phenylalanine or tryptophan, so a read error is the likely source. The CDR3, as DNA: TGTGCCTCCGGGACTAGCGGAGATTCCAATGAGCAGTTCTCC. Translation: CASGTSGDSNEQFS. V is TRBV10-3 and J is TRBJ2-1, with TRBD2 identical over 11 bases. J gave up 6 bases and V 11 bases, and 9 bases lay outside the gene matches. The germline V gene encodes CDR1 ENHRY and CDR2 SYGVKD. CDR3 length: 14 amino acids.

The sample holds many counts of this clonotype. The chain couples TRBV7-2 to TRBJ1-4; weak D call: TRBD1 (6 bases). CDR1 and CDR2 (germline): SGHTA, FQGNSA. This CDR3 is 15 amino acids long. Trimming took 4 bases from V and 8 from J, leaving 17 bases between them. The CDR3 nucleotides read TGTGCCAGCAGCTCAAAAGGGGGTGGATGGGAAAAACTGTTTTTT. As protein: CASSSKGGGWEKLFF.

The sample holds many counts of this clonotype. The chain links TRBV11-2 to TRBJ2-4; 8 bases agree with TRBD1. Germline loops: CDR1 SGHAT, CDR2 FQNNGV. The J segment lost 0 bases and the V segment lost 4 bases, leaving 5 bases of the junction unmatched. This CDR3 region has 16 residues. The CDR3 bases are TGTGCCAGCAGCTATGGACAGGGTCTAGCCAAAAACATTCAGTACTTC. Its translation is CASSYGQGLAKNIQYF.

This clonotype was picked up many times. The chain couples TRBV5-1 to TRBJ1-6; 8 positions match TRBD1. V shed 2 bases, J shed 9 bases, and the junction held 10 bases outside the gene matches. The germline CDR1 and CDR2 sequences are SGHRS and YFSETQ. The CDR3 totals 16 residues. The CDR3 region is CASSLLPGQESSPLHF. The CDR3 DNA reads as TGCGCCAGCAGCTTATTACCGGGACAGGAGTCTTCACCCCTCCACTTT.

This clonotype has at least ten counts. This sequence joins TRBV5-6 and TRBJ1-5; D is uncertain. Germline CDR1 is SGHDT and CDR2 is YYEEEE. Trimming took off 0 bases at V and 7 bases at J, with 11 bases between the two ends. The CDR3 loop spans 14 amino acids. CDR3 protein: CASSLGAGGQPQHF. DNA for the CDR3: TGTGCCAGCAGCTTGGGGGCAGGCGGGCAGCCCCAGCATTTT.

V and J are TRBV30 and TRBJ1-2, with 7 bases fitting TRBD1. Trimming took 2 bases from V and 8 from J; bases not matched to a gene: 11. The CDR3 sequence is 14 residues long. From germline, CDR1 is GTSNPN and CDR2 SVGIG (reference sequence). The CDR3: CAWSPKQGYGGYTF. DNA of the CDR3: TGTGCCTGGAGTCCCAAACAGGGGTATGGAGGCTACACCTTC.

The J gene is TRBJ2-7, the V gene TRBV2; a weak D match, TRBD2 (6 bases). CDR3 length: 16 amino acids. The germline V and J ends were trimmed by 8 bases and 4 bases, with 24 bases remaining between them. In germline, CDR1 is SNHLY, CDR2 FYNNEI. CDR3 DNA sequence: TGTGCCAGCCTTACGGAGGAGGCTAGCGCCTCTTACGAGCAGTACTTC. It specifies CASLTEEASASYEQYF.

This clonotype has a count of ten or more. This chain connects TRBV28 to TRBJ2-3; 8 positions agree with TRBD1. The length of the CDR3 is 21 residues. The V and J ends lost 8 bases and 1 base, in that order; junction bases with no gene match: 26. In germline, CDR1 is MDHEN, CDR2 SYDVKM. In nucleotides, the CDR3 is TGTGCCAGCGGCTCGGACAGGGAAAGGTGGATCCTCTTTGTTCGCACAGATACGCAGTATTTT. Translation: CASGSDRERWILFVRTDTQYF.

This clonotype showed up just a few times. This chain uses TRBV11-2 with TRBJ2-6; no firm D call. Germline-derived CDR1 and CDR2 are SGHAT and FQNNGV. This CDR3 contains 16 residues. V was clipped by 1 base and J by 0 bases, with 7 bases between them. The DNA of the CDR3 is TGTGCCAGCAGCTTAGTGGCAGCCTCTGGGGCCAACGTCCTGACTTTC. Translation: CASSLVAASGANVLTF.

In its sample, this clonotype was seen many times. The gene calls are TRBV20-1 and TRBJ2-3; D not resolved. This CDR3 contains 14 residues. V dropped 2 bases and J dropped 4 bases, with 13 bases sitting between them. CDR1 is DFQATT and CDR2 is SNEGSKA in the germline V gene (reference sequence). The CDR3 region is CSARCLSAPDTQYF. CDR3 DNA: TGCAGTGCTAGATGCCTATCCGCCCCAGATACGCAGTATTTT.

The chain couples TRBV7-2 to TRBJ2-7; TRBD1 agrees at 8 bases. CDR1 and CDR2 (germline): SGHTA, FQGNSA. The V gene end was trimmed by 1 base and the J gene end by 6 bases; junction bases not matched to a gene: 8. This CDR3 region has 15 residues. The CDR3 coding sequence is TGTGCCAGCAGCTTAGGACCGGGACAGGCCCTCGAGCAGTACTTC. This gives the protein CASSLGPGQALEQYF.

This clonotype was recorded a few times. The CDR3 bases are TGTGCCAGCAGTCCACGAAGACTAGCGGGGGGCCCCAACCAAGAGACCCAGTACTTC. It is translated as CASSPRRLAGGPNQETQYF. The chain employs TRBV28 and TRBJ2-5, with 13 bases lining up with TRBD2. CDR3 size: 19 residues. Germline V lookup: CDR1 MDHEN, CDR2 SYDVKM. The V gene end was trimmed by 5 bases and the J gene end by 0 bases; junction bases not matched to a gene: 12.

This clonotype was detected many times. V and J are TRBV28 and TRBJ2-5; no firm D call. The V end was cut by 3 bases, the J end by 2 bases, with 10 bases between. This CDR3 region has 14 residues. Germline loops: CDR1 MDHEN, CDR2 SYDVKM. CDR3 protein: CASSFWQAQETQYF. As DNA, the CDR3 is TGTGCCAGCAGTTTTTGGCAAGCGCAAGAGACCCAGTACTTC.

This clonotype was counted many times. The chain uses TRBV12-3 or TRBV12-4 and TRBJ2-5; the D is unclear. V was clipped by 9 bases and J by 3 bases, with 8 bases between them. The CDR3 is 11 residues long. This CDR3 is CASRGEETQYF. Here the CDR3 DNA reads TGTGCCAGTCGAGGAGAAGAGACCCAGTACTTC.

This clonotype was seen repeatedly, ten times or more. The gene calls are TRBV3-1 and TRBJ2-3; D gene ambiguous. The germline V gene has CDR1 LGHDT and CDR2 YNNKEL (reference sequence). V was shortened by 4 bases and J by 4 bases, with 21 bases between the two germline ends. This CDR3 region has 17 residues. CDR3 residues: CASSPRPEPQNADTQYF. Here the CDR3 DNA reads TGTGCCAGCAGCCCCAGACCGGAGCCCCAAAACGCAGATACGCAGTATTTT.

This chain joins TRBV7-7 and TRBJ1-1; maybe TRBD1 (5 bases). Trimming pared 0 bases from V and 7 bases from J, leaving 18 bases between. The CDR3 loop spans 16 amino acids. Germline-derived CDR1 and CDR2 are SSHAT and FNYEAQ (reference sequence). The CDR3, as DNA: TGTGCCAGCAGCTTAGCGCACTTCCGGGACGGCCGTGAAGCTTTCTTT. Protein: CASSLAHFRDGREAFF.